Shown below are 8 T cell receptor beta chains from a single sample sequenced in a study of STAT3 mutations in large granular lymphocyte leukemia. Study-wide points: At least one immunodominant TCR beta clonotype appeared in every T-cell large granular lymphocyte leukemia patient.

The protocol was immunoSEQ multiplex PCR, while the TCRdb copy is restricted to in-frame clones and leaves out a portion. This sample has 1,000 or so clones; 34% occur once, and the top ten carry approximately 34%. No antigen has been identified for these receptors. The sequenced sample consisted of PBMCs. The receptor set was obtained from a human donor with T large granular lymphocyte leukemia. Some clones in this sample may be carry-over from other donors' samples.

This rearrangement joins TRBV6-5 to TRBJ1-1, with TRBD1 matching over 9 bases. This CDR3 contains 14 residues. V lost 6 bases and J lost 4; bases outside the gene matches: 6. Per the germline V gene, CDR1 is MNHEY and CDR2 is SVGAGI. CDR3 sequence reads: CASRVGQGSTEAFF. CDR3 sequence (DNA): TGTGCCAGCAGAGTTGGACAGGGGAGCACTGAAGCTTTCTTT.

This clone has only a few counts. This CDR3 is CASSPPGETQYF. As DNA, the CDR3 is TGTGCCAGCTCACCACCAGGAGAGACCCAGTACTTC. The chain carries TRBV18 and TRBJ2-5; D is uncertain. The CDR3 runs to 12 residues. Germline loops: CDR1 KGHSH, CDR2 LQKENI. Deletions cut 0 bases from V and 4 bases from J, with 3 bases between.

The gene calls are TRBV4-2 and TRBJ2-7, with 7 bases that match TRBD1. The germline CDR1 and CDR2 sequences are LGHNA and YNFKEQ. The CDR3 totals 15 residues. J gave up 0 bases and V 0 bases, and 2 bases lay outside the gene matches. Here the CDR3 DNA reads TGTGCCAGCAGCCAAGACTGGGACAGCTCCTACGAGCAGTACTTC. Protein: CASSQDWDSSYEQYF.

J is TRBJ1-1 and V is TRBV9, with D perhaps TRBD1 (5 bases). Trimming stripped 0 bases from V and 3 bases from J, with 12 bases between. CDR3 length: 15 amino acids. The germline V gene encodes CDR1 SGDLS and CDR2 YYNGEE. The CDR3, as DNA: TGTGCCAGCAGCGTAGTTCAGGGTGTGGACACTGAAGCTTTCTTT. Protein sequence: CASSVVQGVDTEAFF. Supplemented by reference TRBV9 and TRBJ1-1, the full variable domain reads DSGVTQTPKHLITATGQRVTLRCSPRSGDLSVYWYQQSLDQGLQFLIQYYNGEERAKGNILERFSAQQFPDLHSELNLSSLELGDSALYFCASSVVQGVDTEAFFGQGTRLTVV.

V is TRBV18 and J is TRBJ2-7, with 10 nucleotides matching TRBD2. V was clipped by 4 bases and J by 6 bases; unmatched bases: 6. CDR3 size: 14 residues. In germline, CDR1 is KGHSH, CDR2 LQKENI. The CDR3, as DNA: TGTGCCAGCTCACTCAGCGGGAGGGCCTCCGAGCAGTACTTC. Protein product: CASSLSGRASEQYF.

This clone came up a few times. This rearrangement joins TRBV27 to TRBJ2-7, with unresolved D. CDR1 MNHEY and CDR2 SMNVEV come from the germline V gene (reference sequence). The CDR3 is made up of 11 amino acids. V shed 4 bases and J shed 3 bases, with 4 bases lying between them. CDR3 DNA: TGTGCCAGCAGTTCGTACTACGAGCAGTACTTC. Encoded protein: CASSSYYEQYF.

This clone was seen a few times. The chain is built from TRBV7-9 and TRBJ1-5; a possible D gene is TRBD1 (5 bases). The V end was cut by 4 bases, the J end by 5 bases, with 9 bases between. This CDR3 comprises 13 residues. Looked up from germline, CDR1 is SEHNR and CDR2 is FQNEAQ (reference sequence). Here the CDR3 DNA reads TGTGCCAGCAGCTCTCGAGGGGATCAGCCCCAGCATTTT. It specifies CASSSRGDQPQHF.

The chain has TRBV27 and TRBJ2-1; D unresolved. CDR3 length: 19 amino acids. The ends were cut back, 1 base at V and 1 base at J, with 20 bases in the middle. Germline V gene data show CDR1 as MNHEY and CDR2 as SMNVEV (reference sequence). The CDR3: CASSLLGLLNTLSYNEQFF. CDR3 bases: TGTGCCAGCAGTTTATTGGGTCTGCTCAACACCCTTTCCTACAATGAGCAGTTCTTC.